The T cell receptor (beta chain) under discussion was sequenced for a study of technical replicates of blood from a few donors. Sequenced by immunoSEQ multiplex PCR; TCRdb stores in-frame clones only, minus some. This sample carries some 85,000 clones, roughly 96% of them seen once, and the ten largest clones take about 0.3%. The CDR3 has 15 amino acids. Germline V gene data show CDR1 as SGHTA and CDR2 as FQGTGA. V was trimmed by 2 bases and J by 2 bases, leaving 13 bases between them. Sequenced material: T cells isolated from PBMCs. This clonotype originated in a human donor in good health. This chain connects TRBV7-3 to TRBJ2-7; a weak D match, TRBD1 (5 bases). The CDR3 DNA follows: TGTGCCAGCAGCTTAGGCCAGGGCTTGCCCTACGAGCAGTACTTC. As protein: CASSLGQGLPYEQYF.